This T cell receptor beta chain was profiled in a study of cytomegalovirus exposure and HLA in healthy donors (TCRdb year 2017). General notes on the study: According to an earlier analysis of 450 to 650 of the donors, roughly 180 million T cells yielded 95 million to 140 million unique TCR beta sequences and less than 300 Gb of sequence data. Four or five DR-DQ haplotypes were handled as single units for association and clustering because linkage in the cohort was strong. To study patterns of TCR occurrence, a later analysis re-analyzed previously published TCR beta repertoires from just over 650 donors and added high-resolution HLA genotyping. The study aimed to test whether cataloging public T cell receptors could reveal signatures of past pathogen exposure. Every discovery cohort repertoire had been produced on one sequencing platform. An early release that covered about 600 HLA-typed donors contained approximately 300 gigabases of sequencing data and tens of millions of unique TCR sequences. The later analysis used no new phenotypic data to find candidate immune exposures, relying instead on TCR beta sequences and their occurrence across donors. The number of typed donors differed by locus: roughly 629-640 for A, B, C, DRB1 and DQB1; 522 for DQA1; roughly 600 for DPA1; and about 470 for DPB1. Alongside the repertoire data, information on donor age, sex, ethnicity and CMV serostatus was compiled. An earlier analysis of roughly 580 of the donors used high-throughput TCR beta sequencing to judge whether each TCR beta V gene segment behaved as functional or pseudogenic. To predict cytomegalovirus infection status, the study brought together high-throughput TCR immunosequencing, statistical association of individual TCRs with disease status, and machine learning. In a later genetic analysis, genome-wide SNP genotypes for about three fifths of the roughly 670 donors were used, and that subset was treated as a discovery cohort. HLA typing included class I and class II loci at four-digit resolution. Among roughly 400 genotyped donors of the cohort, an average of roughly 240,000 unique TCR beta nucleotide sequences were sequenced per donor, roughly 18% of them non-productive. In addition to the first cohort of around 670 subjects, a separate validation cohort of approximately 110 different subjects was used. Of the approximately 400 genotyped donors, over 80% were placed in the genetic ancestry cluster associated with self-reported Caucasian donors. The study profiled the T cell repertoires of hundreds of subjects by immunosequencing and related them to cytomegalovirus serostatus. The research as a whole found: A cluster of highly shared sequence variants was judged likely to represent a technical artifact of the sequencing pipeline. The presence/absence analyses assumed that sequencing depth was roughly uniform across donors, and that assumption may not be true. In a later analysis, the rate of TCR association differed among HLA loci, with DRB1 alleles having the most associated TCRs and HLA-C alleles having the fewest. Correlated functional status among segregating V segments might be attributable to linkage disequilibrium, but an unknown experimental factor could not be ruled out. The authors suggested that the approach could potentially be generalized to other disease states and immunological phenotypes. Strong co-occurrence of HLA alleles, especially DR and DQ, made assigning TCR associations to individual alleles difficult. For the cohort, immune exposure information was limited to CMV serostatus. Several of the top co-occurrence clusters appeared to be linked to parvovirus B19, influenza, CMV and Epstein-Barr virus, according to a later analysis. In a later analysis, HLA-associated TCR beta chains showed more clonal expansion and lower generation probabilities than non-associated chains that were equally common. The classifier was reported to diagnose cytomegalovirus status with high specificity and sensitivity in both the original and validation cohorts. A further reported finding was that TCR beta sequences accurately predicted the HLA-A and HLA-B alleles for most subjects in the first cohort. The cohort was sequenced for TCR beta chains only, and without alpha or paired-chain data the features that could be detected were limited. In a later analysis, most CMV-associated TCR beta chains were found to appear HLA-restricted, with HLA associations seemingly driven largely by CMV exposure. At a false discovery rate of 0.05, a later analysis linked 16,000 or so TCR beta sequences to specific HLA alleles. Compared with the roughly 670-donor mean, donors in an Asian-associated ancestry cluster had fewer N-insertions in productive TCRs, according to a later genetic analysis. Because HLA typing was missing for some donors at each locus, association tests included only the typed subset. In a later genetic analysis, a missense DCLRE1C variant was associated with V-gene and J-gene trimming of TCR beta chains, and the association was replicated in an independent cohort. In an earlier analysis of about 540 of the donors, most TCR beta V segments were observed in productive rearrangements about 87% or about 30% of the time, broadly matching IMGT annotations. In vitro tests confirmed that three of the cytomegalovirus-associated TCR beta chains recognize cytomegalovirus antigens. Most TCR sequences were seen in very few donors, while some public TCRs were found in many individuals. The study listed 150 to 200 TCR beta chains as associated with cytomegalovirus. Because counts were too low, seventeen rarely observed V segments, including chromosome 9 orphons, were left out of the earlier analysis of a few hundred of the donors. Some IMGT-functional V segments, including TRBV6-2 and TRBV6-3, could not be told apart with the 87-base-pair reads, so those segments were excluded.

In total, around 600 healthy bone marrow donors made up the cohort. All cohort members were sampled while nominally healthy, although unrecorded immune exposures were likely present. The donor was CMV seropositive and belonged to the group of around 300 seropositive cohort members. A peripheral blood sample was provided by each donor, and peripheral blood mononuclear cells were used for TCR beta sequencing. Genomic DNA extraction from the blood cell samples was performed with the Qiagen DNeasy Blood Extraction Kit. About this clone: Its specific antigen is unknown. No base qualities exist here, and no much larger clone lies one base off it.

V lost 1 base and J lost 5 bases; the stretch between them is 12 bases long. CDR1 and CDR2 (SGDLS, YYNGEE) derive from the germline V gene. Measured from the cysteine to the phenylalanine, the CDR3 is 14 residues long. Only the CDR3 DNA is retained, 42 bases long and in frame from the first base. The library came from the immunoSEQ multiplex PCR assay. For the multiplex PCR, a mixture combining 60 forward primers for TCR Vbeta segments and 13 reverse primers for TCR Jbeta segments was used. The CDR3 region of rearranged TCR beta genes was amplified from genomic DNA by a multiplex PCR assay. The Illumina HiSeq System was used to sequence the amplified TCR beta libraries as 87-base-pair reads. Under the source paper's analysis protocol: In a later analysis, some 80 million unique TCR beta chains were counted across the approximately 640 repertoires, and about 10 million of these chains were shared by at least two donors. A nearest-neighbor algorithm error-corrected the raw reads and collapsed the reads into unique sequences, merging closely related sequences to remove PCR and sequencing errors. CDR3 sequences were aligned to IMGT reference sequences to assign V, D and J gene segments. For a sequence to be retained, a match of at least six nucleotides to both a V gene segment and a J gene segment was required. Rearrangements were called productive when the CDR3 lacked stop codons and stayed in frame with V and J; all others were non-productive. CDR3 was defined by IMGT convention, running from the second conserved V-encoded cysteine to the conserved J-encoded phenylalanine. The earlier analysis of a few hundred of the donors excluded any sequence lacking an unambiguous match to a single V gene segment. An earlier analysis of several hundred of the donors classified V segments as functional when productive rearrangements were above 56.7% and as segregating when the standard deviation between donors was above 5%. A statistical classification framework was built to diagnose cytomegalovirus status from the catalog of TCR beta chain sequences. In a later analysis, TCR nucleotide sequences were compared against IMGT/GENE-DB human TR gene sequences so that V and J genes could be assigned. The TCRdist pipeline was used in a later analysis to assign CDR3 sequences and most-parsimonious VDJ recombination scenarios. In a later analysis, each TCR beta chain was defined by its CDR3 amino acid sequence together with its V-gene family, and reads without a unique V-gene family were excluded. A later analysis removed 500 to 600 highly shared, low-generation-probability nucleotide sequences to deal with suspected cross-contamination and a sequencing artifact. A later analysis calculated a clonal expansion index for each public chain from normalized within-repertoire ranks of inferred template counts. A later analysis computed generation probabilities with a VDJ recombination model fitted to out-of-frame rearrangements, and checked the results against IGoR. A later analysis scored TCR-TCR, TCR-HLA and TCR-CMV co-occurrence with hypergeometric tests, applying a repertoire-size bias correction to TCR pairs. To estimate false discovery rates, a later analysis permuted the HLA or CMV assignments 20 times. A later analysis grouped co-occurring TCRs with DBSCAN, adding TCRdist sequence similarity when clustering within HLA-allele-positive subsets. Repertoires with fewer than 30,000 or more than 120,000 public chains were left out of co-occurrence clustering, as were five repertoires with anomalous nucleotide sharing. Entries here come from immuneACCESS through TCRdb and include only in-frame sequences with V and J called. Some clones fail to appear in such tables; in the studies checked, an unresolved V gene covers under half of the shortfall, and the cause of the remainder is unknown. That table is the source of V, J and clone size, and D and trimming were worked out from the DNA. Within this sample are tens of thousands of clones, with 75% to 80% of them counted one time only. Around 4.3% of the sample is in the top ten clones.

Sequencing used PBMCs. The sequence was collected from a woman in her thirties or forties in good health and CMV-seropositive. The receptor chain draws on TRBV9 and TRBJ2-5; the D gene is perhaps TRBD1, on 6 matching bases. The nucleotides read TGTGCCAGCAGCGTACGGGACATTGTGGAGACCCAGTACTTC. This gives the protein CASSVRDIVETQYF. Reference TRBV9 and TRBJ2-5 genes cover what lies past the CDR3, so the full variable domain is DSGVTQTPKHLITATGQRVTLRCSPRSGDLSVYWYQQSLDQGLQFLIQYYNGEERAKGNILERFSAQQFPDLHSELNLSSLELGDSALYFCASSVRDIVETQYFGPGTRLLVL.